This is a list of T cell receptor beta chains from one sample in a study of regulatory T cells in long-lasting Graves disease. Each CDR3 protein gets one entry after TCRdb re-called the multiplex PCR reads with MiXCR. The repertoire consists of hundreds of thousands of distinct CDR3 sequences, with 25% to 30% occurring once and the leading ten covering under 55%. The sample consisted of peripheral blood mononuclear cells (PBMCs), taken when the disease was refractory, from a patient treated with antithyroid drugs. These receptors were obtained from a female donor with Graves disease. CDR3s include the opening cysteine and the closing phenylalanine or tryptophan. Fields, in order: clone size, D gene, J gene, V gene, CDR3 DNA, CDR3 protein. The D gene is left open where the match is weak. Clone size is shown for a subset of rows, as once, few, many or a class of expanded clone.

.,TRBD1,TRBJ1-5,TRBV5-5,TGTGCCAGCAGCCATGGAATCGGACAGGGGGAGGTCAGCAATCAGCCCCAGCATTTT,CASSHGIGQGEVSNQPQHF
few,TRBD1,TRBJ2-2,TRBV20-1,TGCAGTGCTAGACGGACAGGGCTGGGCACCGGGGAGCTGTTTTTT,CSARRTGLGTGELFF
once,TRBD1,TRBJ1-1,TRBV6-1,TGTGCCAGCAGGGACAGGGAACCTGCCACTGAAGCTTTCTTT,CASRDREPATEAFF
few,.,TRBJ1-2,TRBV24-1,TGTGCCACCAGTGGTAGCCAGGACAGCTACTATGGCTACACCTTC,CATSGSQDSYYGYTF
many,.,TRBJ2-5,TRBV2,TGTGCCAGCAGTGTTGAAGGCGGGGAGACCCAGTACTTC,CASSVEGGETQYF
many,.,TRBJ2-5,TRBV11-2,TGTGCCAGCAGCTTAGGACTAGTCAAAGAGACCCAGTACTTC,CASSLGLVKETQYF
.,.,TRBJ2-5,TRBV20-1,TGCAGTGCTAGAGGGGGTGATTTTGGGACCCAGTACTTC,CSARGGDFGTQYF
many,.,TRBJ1-2,TRBV11-2,TGTGCCAGCAGCTTAGTGGGCAGCTCCTATGGCTACACCTTC,CASSLVGSSYGYTF
.,.,TRBJ2-1,TRBV2,TGTGCCAGCACCCTTGTCAATGAGCAGTTCTTC,CASTLVNEQFF
.,TRBD2,TRBJ2-7,TRBV15,TGTGCCACCAGCGGACCTAGCGGGGGGACTCCCTACGAGCAGTACTTC,CATSGPSGGTPYEQYF
few,TRBD2,TRBJ2-7,TRBV7-6,TGTGCCAGCAGCAAACTAGCGGGAATCTTAGGGGACCTACGCGAGCAGTACTTC,CASSKLAGILGDLREQYF
few,.,TRBJ1-2,TRBV5-6,TGTGCCAGCAGCTTGGGCCGACAAATTAACTATGGCTACACCTTC,CASSLGRQINYGYTF
once,.,TRBJ2-7,TRBV18,TGTGCCAGCTCACCTGCAGGACGGCTAGGGTACGAGCAGTACTTC,CASSPAGRLGYEQYF
.,TRBD1,TRBJ1-4,TRBV11-2,TGTGCCAGCAGCTTAGGACAGGGGGCAGGTGAAAAACTGTTTTTT,CASSLGQGAGEKLFF
.,.,TRBJ1-1,TRBV3-1,TGTGCCAGCAGCCAAGATAGCGGTGTAAGCACTGAAGCTTTCTTT,CASSQDSGVSTEAFF
.,.,TRBJ2-7,TRBV11-2,TGTGCCAGCAGCTCGAGTGTAGGGGCTTCCCTGTGGGAGCAGTACTTC,CASSSSVGASLWEQYF
few,TRBD2,TRBJ2-5,TRBV7-8,TGTGCCAGCAGCCCCCCCTCCGGGACTAGCTTGGAAGAGACCCAGTACTTC,CASSPPSGTSLEETQYF
.,.,TRBJ2-7,TRBV7-3,TGTGCCAGCAGCTTAGTGGTTCCCGAGCAGTACTTC,CASSLVVPEQYF
.,.,TRBJ2-5,TRBV28,TGTGCCAGCAGTTTACCGGGTATGGAGGAGACCCAGTACTTC,CASSLPGMEETQYF
.,TRBD1,TRBJ2-2,TRBV12-3/TRBV12-4,TGTGCCAGCAGTACCGCCGGGACAGCGAACACCGGGGAGCTGTTTTTT,CASSTAGTANTGELFF
.,TRBD1,TRBJ1-1,TRBV5-1,TGCGCCAGCACCAAAAGGGGACAGGGGCCTCTGAACACTGAAGCTTTCTTT,CASTKRGQGPLNTEAFF
.,.,TRBJ1-1,TRBV28,TGTGCCAGCAGTTTAACTACAGGATTTAACACTGAAGCTTTCTTT,CASSLTTGFNTEAFF
many,.,TRBJ2-5,TRBV28,TGTGCCAGCAGTTTATTCCCCCCAGGGGGGGGGGAGACCCAGTACTTC,CASSLFPPGGGETQYF
.,TRBD1,TRBJ2-7,TRBV5-1,TGCGCCAGCAGCGTTGCCGGGACAGGGAAACCCTACGAGCAGTACTTC,CASSVAGTGKPYEQYF
.,TRBD1,TRBJ2-7,TRBV30,TGTGCCTGGAGGGGACAGGGACAGCTCTACGAGCAGTACTTC,CAWRGQGQLYEQYF
once,.,TRBJ1-5,TRBV30,TGTGCCTGGAAGGAGTTCAGGGTAAGACATCAGCCCCAGCATTTT,CAWKEFRVRHQPQHF
.,TRBD2,TRBJ2-7,TRBV10-3,TGTGCCATCAGTTTCTCCAGACTAGCGGGAGGCCTGCAGTACTTC,CAISFSRLAGGLQYF
.,.,TRBJ2-5,TRBV20-1,TGCAGTGCCCAGAAGACAGACCCCGGGGAGACCCAGTACTTC,CSAQKTDPGETQYF
.,TRBD1,TRBJ1-5,TRBV6-1,TGTGCCAGCAGCGCAAAGCGGACAGGGGTAATACAGCCCCAGCATTTT,CASSAKRTGVIQPQHF
many,.,TRBJ1-1,TRBV28,TGTGCCAGCCGATGGGGGAACACTGAAGCTTTCTTT,CASRWGNTEAFF
.,.,TRBJ2-2,TRBV12-3/TRBV12-4,TGTGCCAGCACCGTGAGGGGTGCCGGGGAGCTGTTTTTT,CASTVRGAGELFF
.,.,TRBJ1-1,TRBV20-1,TGCAGTGCTAGAAGGCTCCGGAACACTGAAGCTTTCTTT,CSARRLRNTEAFF
.,.,TRBJ1-5,TRBV6-5,TGTGCCAGCAGTTACGGGGGGGAGGGTCAGCCCCAGCATTTT,CASSYGGEGQPQHF
.,TRBD2,TRBJ2-7,TRBV27,TGTGCCAGCAGGATAGCGGGAGGGACGCGGGAGCAGTACTTC,CASRIAGGTREQYF
.,TRBD1,TRBJ2-6,TRBV19,TGTGCCAGTAGTAGACCCCGGGACAGGGGGCTTTCTGGGGCCAACGTCCTGACTTTC,CASSRPRDRGLSGANVLTF
.,.,TRBJ1-1,TRBV30,TGTGCCTGGAGTGCAGATATGAACACTGAAGCTTTCTTT,CAWSADMNTEAFF
.,.,TRBJ2-7,TRBV5-1,TGCGCCGGCAGCTTGAAGGCGGGGGCGTACGAGCAGTACTTC,CAGSLKAGAYEQYF
few,.,TRBJ1-1,TRBV6-2/TRBV6-3,TGTGCCAGCAGTTACTCAGACCCCTCTGAAGCTTTCTTT,CASSYSDPSEAFF
many,TRBD1,TRBJ1-5,TRBV2,TGTGCCAGCACCCTGACAGGGGGCAATCAGCCCCAGCATTTT,CASTLTGGNQPQHF
many,.,TRBJ1-5,TRBV6-2/TRBV6-3,TGTGCCAGCAGTTACCGGGGGGACAATCAGCCCCAGCATTTT,CASSYRGDNQPQHF
.,.,TRBJ1-4,TRBV12-3/TRBV12-4,TGTGCCAGCAGTTTGGGAATAGAGGAAAAACTGTTTTTT,CASSLGIEEKLFF
.,TRBD2,TRBJ2-5,TRBV4-1,TGCGCCTGCAGCCAAGATCGACTAGCAGAGACCCAGTACTTC,CACSQDRLAETQYF
.,TRBD2,TRBJ2-2,TRBV6-2/TRBV6-3,TGTGCCAGCAGTGAAGGAGCAGCGGGAGAAACCGGGGAGCTGTTTTTT,CASSEGAAGETGELFF
few,TRBD2,TRBJ2-4,TRBV6-2/TRBV6-3,TGTGCCACCAGGGAGGGGCTCCTAGCCAAAAACATTCAGTACTTC,CATREGLLAKNIQYF
few,.,TRBJ2-7,TRBV3-1,TGTGCCAGCAGCCCAACGGGGTGGGAGCAGTACTTC,CASSPTGWEQYF
.,.,TRBJ1-1,TRBV5-1,TGCGCCAGCAGCTTGGCAAACACGAACACTGAAGCTTTCTTT,CASSLANTNTEAFF
.,TRBD1,TRBJ2-7,TRBV9,TGTGCCAGCAGCGTAGATCCGGACAGGGCGGCATACGAGCAGTACTTC,CASSVDPDRAAYEQYF
.,.,TRBJ1-5,TRBV20-1,TGCAGTGCTAGTGGTGACAAAGGTATCAGCAATCAGCCCCAGCATTTT,CSASGDKGISNQPQHF
.,TRBD2,TRBJ2-7,TRBV11-1,TGTGCCAGCAGCCTAGGGACTAGCGGGAGTTATCCGGAGGAGCAGTACTTC,CASSLGTSGSYPEEQYF
many,.,TRBJ1-4,TRBV11-2,TGTGCCAGCAGCTTCGGACAGAGGTTTGCAACTAATGAAAAACTGTTTTTT,CASSFGQRFATNEKLFF
few,TRBD2,TRBJ2-2,TRBV6-2/TRBV6-3,TGTGCCAGCAGTTACGCGAGACTAGCGGAGAACACCGGGGAGCTGTTTTTT,CASSYARLAENTGELFF
many,TRBD1,TRBJ1-4,TRBV2,TGTGCCAGCAGTGAAGATGGGACAGGGATTGAAAAACTGTTTTTT,CASSEDGTGIEKLFF